This T cell receptor beta chain was identified during a study of human T cells and chemical hapten exposure. Study-level information: How much TCR each sample yielded varied, mostly because pooled library volumes differed slightly.

The time point was: patch test 2, 6 weeks after DPC sensitization. The sample's treatment: therapeutic diphenylcyclopropenone sensitization with weekly scalp DPC. This clonotype was detected only a few times. What it binds is not known. The V gene lost 5 bases and the J gene lost 6 bases, with 11 bases spanning the gap. The CDR3 sequence is 13 residues long. Per germline, CDR1 SGHAT and CDR2 FQNNGV. TCRdb reprocessed the RACE reads with MiXCR, giving one entry per CDR3 protein. The repertoire holds some 350,000 distinct CDR3 sequences, with about 6% as singletons. Study results and caveats: Following DPC sensitization, TCRs present above 1 in 1000 frequency showed no change.

The sequence was obtained from a woman aged 18-29 years with alopecia areata. Some clones in this sample may be carry-over from other donors' samples. The sample here was whole blood, taken in connection with sensitization to the hapten diphenylcyclopropenone (DPC). The chain employs TRBV11-2 and TRBJ2-1; D remains ambiguous. The CDR3 protein is CASSQGVGNEQFF. CDR3 nucleotide sequence: TGTGCCAGCAGCCAAGGCGTCGGCAATGAGCAGTTCTTC.